The clone carrying this TCR beta chain was seen just once. Random hexamers were used to reverse transcribe the RNA input (roughly 0.5 to 1 ug). TCR beta CDR3 was amplified by immunoSEQ multiplex PCR. This amplification extended across 54 Vbeta and 13 Jbeta segments. MiXCR, run by TCRdb on the immunoSEQ multiplex PCR reads, gives a single entry per CDR3 protein. The sample has approximately 230,000 distinct CDR3 sequences, just under 95% seen once. Per germline, CDR1 LGHDT and CDR2 YNNKEL (reference sequence). V gave up 1 base and J gave up 4 bases, with 6 bases separating them. This CDR3 comprises 13 residues. The authors carried out high-throughput sequencing of TCR beta. They applied it to CD8+ and CD4+ T cells obtained from blood. The CD8+ and CD4+ T cells were negatively isolated, with the TEMRA cells enriched by FACS. This sample stems from a study of CD8 T cells in Susac syndrome.

The clonotype was recovered from a human donor with multiple sclerosis. The J gene is TRBJ2-3, the V gene TRBV3-1; D remains unclear. Sequencing used CD4+ T cells from PBMCs. This chain's CDR3 is CASSQVYADTQYF. DNA for the CDR3: TGTGCCAGCAGCCAAGTATATGCAGATACGCAGTATTTT.